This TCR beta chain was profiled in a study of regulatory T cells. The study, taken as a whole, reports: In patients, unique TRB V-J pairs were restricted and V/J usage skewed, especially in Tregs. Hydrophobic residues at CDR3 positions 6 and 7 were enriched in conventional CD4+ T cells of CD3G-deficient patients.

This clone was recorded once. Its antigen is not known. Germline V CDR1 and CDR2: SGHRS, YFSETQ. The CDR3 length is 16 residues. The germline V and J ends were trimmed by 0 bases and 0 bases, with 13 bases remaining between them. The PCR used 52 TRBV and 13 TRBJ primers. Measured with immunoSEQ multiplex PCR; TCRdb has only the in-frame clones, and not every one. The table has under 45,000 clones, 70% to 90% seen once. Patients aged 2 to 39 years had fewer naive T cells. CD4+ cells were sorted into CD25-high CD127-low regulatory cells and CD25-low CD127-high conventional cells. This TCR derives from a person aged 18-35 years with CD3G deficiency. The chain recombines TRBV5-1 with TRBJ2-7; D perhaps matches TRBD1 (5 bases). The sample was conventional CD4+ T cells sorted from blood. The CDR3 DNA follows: TGCGCCAGCAGCTTGGGGGCAGGGCCTAGCTCCTACGAGCAGTACTTC. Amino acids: CASSLGAGPSSYEQYF.